The present entry profiles one T cell receptor beta chain with its context. These data are taken from a study of blood T cells in healthy people across ages. Each donor's blood draw was approximately 10 milliliters of peripheral blood. With 6 bases clipped from V and 4 bases from J, the junction kept 6 bases outside the gene matches. The CDR3 contains 14 residues. The germline gives CDR1 MNHEY, CDR2 SVGAGI. Combining a sample-barcoded 5' primer with a J-beta primer mix, a second PCR ran for roughly 7 to 12 cycles. TCRdb re-analysed the 5' RACE reads in MiXCR, keeping a single row per CDR3 protein. In the table there are 1.5 million to 2 million distinct CDR3 sequences, about 28% of which are singletons.

The genes are TRBV6-5 and TRBJ1-5, with 7 positions matching TRBD1. The sample was blood. This TCR was recovered from a woman aged 30 to 39 in good health. DNA of the CDR3: TGTGCCAGCAGGATGACAGGGACAAATCAGCCCCAGCATTTT. Translating gives CASRMTGTNQPQHF.